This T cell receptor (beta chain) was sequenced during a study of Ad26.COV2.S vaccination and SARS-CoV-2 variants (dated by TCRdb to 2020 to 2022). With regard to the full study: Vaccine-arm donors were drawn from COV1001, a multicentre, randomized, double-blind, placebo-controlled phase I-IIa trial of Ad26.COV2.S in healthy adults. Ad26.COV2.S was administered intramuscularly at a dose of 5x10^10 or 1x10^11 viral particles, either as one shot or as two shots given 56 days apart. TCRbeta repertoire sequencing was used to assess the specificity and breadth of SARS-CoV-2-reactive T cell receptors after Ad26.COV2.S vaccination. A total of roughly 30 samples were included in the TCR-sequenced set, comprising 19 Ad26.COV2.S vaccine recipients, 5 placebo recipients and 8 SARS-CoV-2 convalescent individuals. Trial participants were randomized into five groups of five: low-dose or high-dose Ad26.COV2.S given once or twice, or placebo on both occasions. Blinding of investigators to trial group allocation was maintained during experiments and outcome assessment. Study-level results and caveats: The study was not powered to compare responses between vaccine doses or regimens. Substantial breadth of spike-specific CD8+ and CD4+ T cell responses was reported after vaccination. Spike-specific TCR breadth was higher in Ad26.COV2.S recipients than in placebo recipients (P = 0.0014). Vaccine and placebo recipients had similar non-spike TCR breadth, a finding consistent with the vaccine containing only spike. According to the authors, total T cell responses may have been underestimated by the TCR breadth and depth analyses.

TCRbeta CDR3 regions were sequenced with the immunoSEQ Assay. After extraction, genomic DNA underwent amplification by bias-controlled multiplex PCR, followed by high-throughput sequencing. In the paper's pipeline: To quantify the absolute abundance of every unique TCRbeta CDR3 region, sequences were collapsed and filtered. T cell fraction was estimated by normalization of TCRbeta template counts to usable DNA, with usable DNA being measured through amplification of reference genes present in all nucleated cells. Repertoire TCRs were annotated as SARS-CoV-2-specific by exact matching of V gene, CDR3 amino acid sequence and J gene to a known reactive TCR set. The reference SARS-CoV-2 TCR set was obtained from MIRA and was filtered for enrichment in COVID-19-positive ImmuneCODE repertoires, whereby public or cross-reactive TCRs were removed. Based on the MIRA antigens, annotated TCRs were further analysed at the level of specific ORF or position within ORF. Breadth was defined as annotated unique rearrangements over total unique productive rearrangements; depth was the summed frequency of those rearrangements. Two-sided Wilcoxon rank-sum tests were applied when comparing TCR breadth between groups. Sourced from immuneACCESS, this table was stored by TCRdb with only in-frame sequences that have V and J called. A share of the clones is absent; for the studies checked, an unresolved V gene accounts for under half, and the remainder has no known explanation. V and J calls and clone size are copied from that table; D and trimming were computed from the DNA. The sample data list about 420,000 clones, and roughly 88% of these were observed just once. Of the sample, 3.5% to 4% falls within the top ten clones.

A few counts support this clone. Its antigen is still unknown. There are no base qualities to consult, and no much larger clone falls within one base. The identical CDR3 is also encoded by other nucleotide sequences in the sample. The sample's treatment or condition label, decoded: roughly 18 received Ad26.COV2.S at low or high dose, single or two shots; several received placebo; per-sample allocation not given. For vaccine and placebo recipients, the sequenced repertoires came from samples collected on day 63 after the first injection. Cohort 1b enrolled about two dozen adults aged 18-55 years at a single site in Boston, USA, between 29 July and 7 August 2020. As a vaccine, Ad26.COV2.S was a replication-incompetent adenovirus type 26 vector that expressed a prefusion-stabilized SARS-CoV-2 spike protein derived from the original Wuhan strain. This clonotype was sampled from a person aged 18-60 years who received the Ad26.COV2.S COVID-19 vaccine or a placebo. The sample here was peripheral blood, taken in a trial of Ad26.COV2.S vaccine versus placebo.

The CDR3 region has the sequence CASSLGTGYEQYF. The DNA reads as follows: TGTGCCAGCAGTTTGGGGACAGGGTACGAGCAGTACTTC. The sequence links TRBV12-3 or TRBV12-4 to TRBJ2-7, and 9 bases in between align with TRBD1. Counted from cysteine to phenylalanine, this CDR3 has 13 amino acids. Of all the DNA, just the CDR3 is kept, 39 bases in frame from base 1. Trimming removed 3 bases from V and 4 bases from J; the gene matches leave 1 base unexplained.